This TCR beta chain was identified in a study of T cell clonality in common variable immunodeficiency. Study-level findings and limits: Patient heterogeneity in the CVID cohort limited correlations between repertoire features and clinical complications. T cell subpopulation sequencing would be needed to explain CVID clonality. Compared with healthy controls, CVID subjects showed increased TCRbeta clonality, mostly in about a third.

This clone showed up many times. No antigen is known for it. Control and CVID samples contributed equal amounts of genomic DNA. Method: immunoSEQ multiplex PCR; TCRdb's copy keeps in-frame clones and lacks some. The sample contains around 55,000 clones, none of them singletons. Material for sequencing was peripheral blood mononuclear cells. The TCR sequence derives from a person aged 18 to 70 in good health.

The sequenced CDR3 bases are TGTGCCAGTAGTCGGGGGGATAGCAATCAGCCC. Protein sequence: CASSRGDSNQP. The complete CDR3 protein is CASSRGDSNQPQHF. The chain employs TRBV19 and TRBJ1-5; TRBD1 might be the D (5 bases). The read finishes 3 residues shy of the CDR3 end, and the germline J gene is used to complete it. The CDR3 is 14 amino acids. The germline V and J ends were trimmed by 5 bases and 0 bases, with 8 bases remaining between them. CDR1 LNHDA and CDR2 SQIVND come from the germline V gene (reference sequence).